This T cell receptor beta chain was obtained from a study of tumor-infiltrating lymphocytes in localized non-small cell lung cancer. About the study: The cohort mixed smokers and never-smokers, several histologies, and some post-neoadjuvant-chemotherapy samples. Tumor tissue and non-adjacent uninvolved lung came from each patient.

Measured with immunoSEQ multiplex PCR; TCRdb has only the in-frame clones, and not every one. The table includes about 8,900 clones, 65% to 80% detected once. This CDR3 contains 15 residues. The trim removed 5 bases at V and 1 base at J, leaving 6 bases unmatched. From germline, CDR1 is LNHDA and CDR2 SQIVND (reference sequence). The clonotype was recovered from a human donor with non-small cell lung cancer. The sequenced sample consisted of uninvolved lung tissue not adjacent to the tumor. V usage is TRBV19 and J usage is TRBJ2-7, with TRBD1 identical over 9 bases. The CDR3: CASSGTGFASYEQYF. The DNA of the CDR3 is TGTGCCAGTAGTGGGACAGGGTTTGCGTCCTACGAGCAGTACTTC.